The sequence of this T cell receptor (beta chain) was determined in a study of T-cell memory formation after mild COVID-19. Study observations and caveats: Clones that contracted from day 15 to 85 had balanced CD4/CD8; later expanders were CD4+ biased. Specificity for SARS-CoV-2 was not confirmed among the second-wave clones peaking on day 37.

Concerning this clonotype itself: The target antigen is unknown.

MiXCR, applied by TCRdb to the 5' RACE reads, yields one record per CDR3 protein. This sample yields hundreds of thousands of distinct CDR3 sequences, of which around a quarter are seen a single time; 9.5% to 15% belongs to the top ten. The TCR originated in an adult woman who had mild COVID-19 (a few samples of this study predate the infection). Cell type and time point are not known. Input material: PBMCs or a T cell subset sorted from them (not recorded which).

The CDR3 bases are TGTGCCAGCAGCTTGGCTCTGGCTACAGCCAAAAACATTCAGTACTTC. Translated, it gives CASSLALATAKNIQYF. The J gene is TRBJ2-4, the V gene TRBV5-5; the D is unclear. The CDR3 has 16 residues. In germline, CDR1 is SGHKS, CDR2 YYEKEE (reference sequence). Trimming stripped 0 bases from V and 0 bases from J, with 10 bases between.